The clone carrying this TCR beta chain was detected only a few times. TCRdb used MiXCR to reprocess the 5' RACE reads, holding one entry per CDR3 protein. The sample has over 95,000 distinct CDR3 sequences; about a tenth are singletons. This sample was included in a study of spatial heterogeneity in lung cancer. About the study: Sequenced follow-up PBMC samples came a median of around 2 years after resection, where available.

The time point is: blood at routine non-recurrence follow-up after resection. The input for sequencing was PBMCs, taken at follow-up. The clonotype comes from a female donor with early-stage non-small cell lung cancer.

The CDR3 region has the DNA TGTGCCATACCCCGGGACGGCTACAATGAGCAGTTCTTC. Encoded protein: CAIPRDGYNEQFF. This chain links TRBV21-1 with TRBJ2-1; the table gives TRBD1 as D, unverified against the DNA. TRBV21-1 is shown as a pseudogene. This CDR3 has 13 amino acids.